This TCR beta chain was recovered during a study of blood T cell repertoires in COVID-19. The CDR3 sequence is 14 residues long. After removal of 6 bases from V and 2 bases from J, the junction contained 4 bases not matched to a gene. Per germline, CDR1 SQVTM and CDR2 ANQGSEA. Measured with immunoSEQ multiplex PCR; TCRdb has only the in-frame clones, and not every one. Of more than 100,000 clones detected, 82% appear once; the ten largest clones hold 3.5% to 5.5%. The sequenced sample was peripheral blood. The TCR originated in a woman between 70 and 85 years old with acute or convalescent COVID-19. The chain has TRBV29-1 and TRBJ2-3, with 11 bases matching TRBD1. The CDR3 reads CSVGTGGYTDTQYF. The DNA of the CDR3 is TGCAGCGTAGGGACAGGGGGGTACACAGATACGCAGTATTTT.